This TCR beta chain comes out of a study of beta chain features in type 1 diabetes. Across the study: No age, gender or cell yield differences were seen between patients and healthy donors. Study-level findings and limits: Insertions were fewer and deletions more numerous at VDJ junctions in type 1 diabetes patients. Moderate yet significant TCRB CDR3 shortening was seen in Type 1 diabetes patients in all four CD4+ subsets.

Reverse transcribing all isolated RNA meant expressed TCRB transcripts were sequenced. For naive, central memory and regulatory T cell samples, reads averaged roughly 3.7 million. Repertoires were generated with immunoSEQ multiplex PCR, while TCRdb's copy carries only in-frame clones and drops some. This sample carries 500,000 to 850,000 clones, about 14% of them seen once, and the ten largest clones take approximately 0.042%. A few counts support this clone. The antigen is not known. The material sequenced was naive CD4+ T cells from blood. The TCR comes from a man aged 18 to 30 with type 1 diabetes.

The CDR3 sequence: CASSLMGEANYGYTF. The CDR3 DNA follows: TGTGCCAGCAGCTTAATGGGGGAAGCTAACTATGGCTACACCTTC. The chain joins TRBV7-2 to TRBJ1-2; weak D call: TRBD1 (5 bases). CDR3 length: 15 amino acids. With 2 bases removed from V and 0 bases from J, the gap between germline ends came to 10 bases. Germline assignment: CDR1 SGHTA and CDR2 FQGNSA.